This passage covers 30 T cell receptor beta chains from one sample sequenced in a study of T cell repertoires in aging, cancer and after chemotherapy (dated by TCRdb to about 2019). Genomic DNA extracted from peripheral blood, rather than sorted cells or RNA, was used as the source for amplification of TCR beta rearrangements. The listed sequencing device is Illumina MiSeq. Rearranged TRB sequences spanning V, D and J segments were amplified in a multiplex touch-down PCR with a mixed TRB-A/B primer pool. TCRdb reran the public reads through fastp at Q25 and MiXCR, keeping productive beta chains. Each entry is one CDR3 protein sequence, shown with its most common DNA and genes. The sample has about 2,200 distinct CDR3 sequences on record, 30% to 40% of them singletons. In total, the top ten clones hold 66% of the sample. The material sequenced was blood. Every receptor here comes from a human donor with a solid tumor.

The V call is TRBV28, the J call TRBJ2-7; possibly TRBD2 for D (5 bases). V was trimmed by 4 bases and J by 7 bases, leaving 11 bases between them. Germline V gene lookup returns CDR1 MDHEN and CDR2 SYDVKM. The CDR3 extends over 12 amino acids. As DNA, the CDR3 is TGTGCCAGCAGTTCCCGGACTGGAGAGCAGTACTTC. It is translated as CASSSRTGEQYF.

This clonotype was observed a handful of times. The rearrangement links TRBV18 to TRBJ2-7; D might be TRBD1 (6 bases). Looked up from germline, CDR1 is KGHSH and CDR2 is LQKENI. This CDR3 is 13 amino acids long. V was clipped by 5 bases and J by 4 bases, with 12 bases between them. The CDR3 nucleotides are TGTGCCAGCTCAACTCAGACAGGATACGAGCAGTACTTC. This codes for CASSTQTGYEQYF.

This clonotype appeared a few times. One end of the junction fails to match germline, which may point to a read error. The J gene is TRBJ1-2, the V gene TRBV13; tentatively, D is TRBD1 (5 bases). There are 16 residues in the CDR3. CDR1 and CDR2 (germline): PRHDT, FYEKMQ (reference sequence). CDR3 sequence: CASRPGSKGNYYGYTF. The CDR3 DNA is TGCGCCAGCAGACCCGGGTCTAAGGGGAACTACTATGGCTACACCTTC.

In DNA, the CDR3 is TGTGCCTGGACCACAGGATTTGGCTACACCTTC. Its protein is CAWTTGFGYTF. This chain connects TRBV30 to TRBJ1-2; the D gene is possibly TRBD1 (5 bases). The V and J ends lost 4 bases and 7 bases respectively, with 10 bases between them. The CDR3 spans 11 residues. Germline V gene data show CDR1 as GTSNPN and CDR2 as SVGIG (reference sequence).

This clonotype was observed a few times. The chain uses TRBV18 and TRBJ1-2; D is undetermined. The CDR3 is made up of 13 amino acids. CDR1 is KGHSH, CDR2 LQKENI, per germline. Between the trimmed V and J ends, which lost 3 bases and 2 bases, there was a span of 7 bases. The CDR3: CASSPVGNYGYTF. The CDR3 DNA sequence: TGTGCCAGCTCACCCGTAGGGAACTATGGCTACACCTTC.

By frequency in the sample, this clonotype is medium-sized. The CDR3 spells CASSLGLSGVEQFF. Written as DNA, the CDR3 is TGTGCCAGCAGCTTGGGTCTTAGCGGAGTTGAGCAGTTCTTC. The V call is TRBV5-4, the J call TRBJ2-1; tentative D call: TRBD2 (6 bases). The V gene lost 0 bases and the J gene lost 9 bases, with 13 bases spanning the gap. The CDR3 is 14 amino acids. Per germline, CDR1 SGHNT and CDR2 YYREEE (reference sequence).

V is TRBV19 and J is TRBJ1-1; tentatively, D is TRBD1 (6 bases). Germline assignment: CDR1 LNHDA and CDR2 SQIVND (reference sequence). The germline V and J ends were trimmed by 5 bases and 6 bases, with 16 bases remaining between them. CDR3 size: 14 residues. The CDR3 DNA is TGTGCCAGTAGTCTTGGGGGCCTGGGCGCTGAAGCTTTCTTT. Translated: CASSLGGLGAEAFF.

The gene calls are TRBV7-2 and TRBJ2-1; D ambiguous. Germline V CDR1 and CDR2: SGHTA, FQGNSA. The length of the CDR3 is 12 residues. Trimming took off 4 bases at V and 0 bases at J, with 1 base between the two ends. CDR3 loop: CASSYSYNEQFF. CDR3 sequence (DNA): TGTGCCAGCAGCTACTCCTACAATGAGCAGTTCTTC.

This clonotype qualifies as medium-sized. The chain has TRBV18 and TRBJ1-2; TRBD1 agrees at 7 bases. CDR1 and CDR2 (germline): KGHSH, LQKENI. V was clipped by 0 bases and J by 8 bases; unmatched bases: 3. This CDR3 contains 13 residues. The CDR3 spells CASSPPTGNGYTF. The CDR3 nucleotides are TGTGCCAGCTCACCACCGACAGGGAACGGCTACACCTTC.

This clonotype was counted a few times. Here the CDR3 DNA reads TGTGCCAGCAGCCACGGGGAGAGCGGGGAGCTGTTTTTT. Its translation is CASSHGESGELFF. The rearrangement joins TRBV6-5 to TRBJ2-2; the D gene is possibly TRBD2 (5 bases). This CDR3 contains 13 residues. Trimming removed 6 bases from V and 7 bases from J, with 12 bases in between. The germline CDR1 and CDR2 sequences are MNHEY and SVGAGI.

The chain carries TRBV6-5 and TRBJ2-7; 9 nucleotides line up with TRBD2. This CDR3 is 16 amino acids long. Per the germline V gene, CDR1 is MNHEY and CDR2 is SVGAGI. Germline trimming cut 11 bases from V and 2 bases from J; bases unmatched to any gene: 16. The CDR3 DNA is TGTGCCGTCGTCGGCGGGAGGGCCCGAGGGGCCTACGAGCAGTACTTC. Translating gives CAVVGGRARGAYEQYF.

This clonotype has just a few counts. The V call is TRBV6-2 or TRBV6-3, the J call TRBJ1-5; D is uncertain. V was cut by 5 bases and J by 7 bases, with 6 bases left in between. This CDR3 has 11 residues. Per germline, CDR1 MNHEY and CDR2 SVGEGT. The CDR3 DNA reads TGTGCCAGCAGTGACGGCCAGCCCCAGCATTTT. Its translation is CASSDGQPQHF.

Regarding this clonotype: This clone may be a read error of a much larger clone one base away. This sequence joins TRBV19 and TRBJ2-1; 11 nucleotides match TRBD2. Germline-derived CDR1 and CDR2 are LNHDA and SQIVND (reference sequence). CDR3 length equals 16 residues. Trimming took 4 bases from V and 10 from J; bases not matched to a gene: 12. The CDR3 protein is CASSNPGLAEAGEQFF. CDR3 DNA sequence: TGTGCCAGTAGTAACCCGGGACTAGCGGAAGCAGGGGAGCAGTTCTTC.

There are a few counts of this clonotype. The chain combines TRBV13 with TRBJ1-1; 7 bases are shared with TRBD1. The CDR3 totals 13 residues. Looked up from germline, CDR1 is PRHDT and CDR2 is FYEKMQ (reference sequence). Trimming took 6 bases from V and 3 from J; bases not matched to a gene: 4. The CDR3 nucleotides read TGTGCCAGCAGAGCAGGACAGGACACTGAAGCTTTCTTT. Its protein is CASRAGQDTEAFF.

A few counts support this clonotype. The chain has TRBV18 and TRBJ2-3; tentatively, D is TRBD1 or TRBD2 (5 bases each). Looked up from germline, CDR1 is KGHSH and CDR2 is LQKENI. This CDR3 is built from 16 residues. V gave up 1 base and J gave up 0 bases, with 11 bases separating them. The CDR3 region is CASSPRDGVSTDTQYF. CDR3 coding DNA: TGTGCCAGCTCACCACGGGACGGTGTTAGCACAGATACGCAGTATTTT.

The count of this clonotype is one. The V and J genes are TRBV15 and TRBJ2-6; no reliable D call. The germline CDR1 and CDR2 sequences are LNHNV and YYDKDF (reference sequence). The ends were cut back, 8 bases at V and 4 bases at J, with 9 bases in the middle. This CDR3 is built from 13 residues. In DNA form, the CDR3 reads TGTGCCACCTTGTCACTCGGGGCCAACGTCCTGACTTTC. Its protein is CATLSLGANVLTF.

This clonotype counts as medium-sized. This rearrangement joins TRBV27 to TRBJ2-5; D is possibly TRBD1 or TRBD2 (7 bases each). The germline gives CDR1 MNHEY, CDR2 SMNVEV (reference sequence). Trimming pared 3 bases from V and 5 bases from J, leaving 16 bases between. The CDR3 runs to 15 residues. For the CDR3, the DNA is TGTGCCAGCAGTTTGAAGTGGCAGGGGGGGGAGACCCAGTACTTC. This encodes CASSLKWQGGETQYF.

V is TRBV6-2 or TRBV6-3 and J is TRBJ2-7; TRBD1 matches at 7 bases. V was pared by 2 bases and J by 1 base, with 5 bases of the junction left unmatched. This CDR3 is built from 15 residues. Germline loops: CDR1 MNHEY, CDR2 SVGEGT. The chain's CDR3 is CASSYTGDGSYEQYF. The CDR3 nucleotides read TGTGCCAGCAGTTACACAGGGGACGGGTCCTACGAGCAGTACTTC.

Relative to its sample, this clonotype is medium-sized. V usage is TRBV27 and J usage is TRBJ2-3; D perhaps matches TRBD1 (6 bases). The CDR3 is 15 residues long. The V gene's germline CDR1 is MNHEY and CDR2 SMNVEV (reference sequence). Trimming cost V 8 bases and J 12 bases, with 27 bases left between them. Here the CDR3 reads CASFQTGRFPPGQYF. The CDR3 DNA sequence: TGTGCCAGCTTTCAGACAGGACGGTTCCCGCCGGGTCAGTATTTT.

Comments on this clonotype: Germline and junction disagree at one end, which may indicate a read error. The CDR3 nucleotides are TGCAGTGCGAGAGATGTGGGGGGCGCGGGACGCAATCAGCCCCAGCATTTT. Its protein product is CSARDVGGAGRNQPQHF. This chain links TRBV20-1 with TRBJ1-5; tentatively, D is TRBD1 (6 bases). In germline, CDR1 is DFQATT, CDR2 SNEGSKA (reference sequence). The length of the CDR3 is 17 residues.

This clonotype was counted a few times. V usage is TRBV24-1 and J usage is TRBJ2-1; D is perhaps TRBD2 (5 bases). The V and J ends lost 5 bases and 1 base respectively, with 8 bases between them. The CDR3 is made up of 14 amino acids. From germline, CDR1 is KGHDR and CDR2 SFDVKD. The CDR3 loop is CATSGGLSYNEQFF. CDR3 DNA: TGTGCCACCAGTGGCGGGTTGTCCTACAATGAGCAGTTCTTC.

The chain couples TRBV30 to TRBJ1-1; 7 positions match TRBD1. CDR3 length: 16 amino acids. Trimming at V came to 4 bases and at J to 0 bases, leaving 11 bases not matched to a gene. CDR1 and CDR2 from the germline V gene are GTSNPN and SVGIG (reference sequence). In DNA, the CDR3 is TGTGCCTGGACAGGGGGTGGTTGGGGCGTGAACACTGAAGCTTTCTTT. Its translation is CAWTGGGWGVNTEAFF.

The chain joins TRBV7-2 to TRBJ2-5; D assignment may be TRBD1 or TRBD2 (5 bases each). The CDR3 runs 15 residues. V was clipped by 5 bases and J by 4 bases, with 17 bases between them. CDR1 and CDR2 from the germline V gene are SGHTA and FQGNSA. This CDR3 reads CASSPGRGSRETQYF. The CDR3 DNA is TGTGCCAGCAGCCCAGGGCGCGGGTCCAGAGAGACCCAGTACTTC.

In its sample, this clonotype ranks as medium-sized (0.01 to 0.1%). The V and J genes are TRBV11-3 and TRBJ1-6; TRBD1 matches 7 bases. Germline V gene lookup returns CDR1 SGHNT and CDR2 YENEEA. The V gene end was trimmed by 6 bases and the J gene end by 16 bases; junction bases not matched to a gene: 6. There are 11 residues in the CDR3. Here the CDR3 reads CASSRQGPLHF. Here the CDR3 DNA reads TGTGCCAGCAGTCGACAGGGTCCGCTCCACTTT.

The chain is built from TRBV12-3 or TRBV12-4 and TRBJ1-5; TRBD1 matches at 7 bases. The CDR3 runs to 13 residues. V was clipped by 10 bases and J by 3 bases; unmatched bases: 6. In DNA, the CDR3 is TGTGCCACCAGACAGGGTCACAATCAGCCCCAGCATTTT. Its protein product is CATRQGHNQPQHF.

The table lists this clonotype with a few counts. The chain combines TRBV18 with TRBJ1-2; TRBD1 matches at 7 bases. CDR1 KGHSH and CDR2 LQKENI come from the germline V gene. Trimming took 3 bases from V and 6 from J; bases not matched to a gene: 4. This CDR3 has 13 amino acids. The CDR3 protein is CASSPSTGNGYTF. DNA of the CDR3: TGTGCCAGCTCACCTTCGACAGGGAATGGCTACACCTTC.

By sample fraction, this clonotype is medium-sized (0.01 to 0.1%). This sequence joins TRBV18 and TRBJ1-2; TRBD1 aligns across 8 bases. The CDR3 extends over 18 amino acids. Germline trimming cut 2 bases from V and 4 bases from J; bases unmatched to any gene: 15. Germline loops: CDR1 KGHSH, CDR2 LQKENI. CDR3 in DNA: TGTGCCAGCTCACCATTGATGTCGGACAGGGCGAACCCCTATGGCTACACCTTC. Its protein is CASSPLMSDRANPYGYTF. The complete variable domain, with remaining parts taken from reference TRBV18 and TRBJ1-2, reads NAGVMQNPRHLVRRRGQEARLRCSPMKGHSHVYWYRQLPEEGLKFMVYLQKENIIDESGMPKERFSAEFPKEGPSILRIQQVVRGDSAAYFCASSPLMSDRANPYGYTFGSGTRLTVV.

The CDR3 reads CASSRDFSGNTIYF. In DNA form, the CDR3 reads TGTGCCAGCAGCCGAGACTTCTCTGGAAACACCATATATTTT. The V call is TRBV11-3, the J call TRBJ1-3; no clear D. V was trimmed by 5 bases and J by 0 bases, leaving 8 bases between them. The CDR3 length is 14 residues. Germline V CDR1 and CDR2: SGHNT, YENEEA.

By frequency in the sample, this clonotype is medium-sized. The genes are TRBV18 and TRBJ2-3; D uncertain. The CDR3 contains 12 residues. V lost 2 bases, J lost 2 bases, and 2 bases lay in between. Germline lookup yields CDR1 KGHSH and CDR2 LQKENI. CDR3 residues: CASSPYTDTQYF. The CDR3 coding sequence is TGTGCCAGCTCACCATACACAGATACGCAGTATTTT.

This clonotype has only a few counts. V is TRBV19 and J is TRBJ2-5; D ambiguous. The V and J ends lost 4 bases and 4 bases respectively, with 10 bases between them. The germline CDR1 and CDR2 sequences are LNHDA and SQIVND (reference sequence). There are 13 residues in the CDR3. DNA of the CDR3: TGTGCCAGTAGTACCGGCGGCTTAGAGACCCAGTACTTC. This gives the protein CASSTGGLETQYF.